The clone carrying this T cell receptor beta chain turned up a few times. Its antigen is not identified. These data are taken from a study of cytomegalovirus exposure and HLA in healthy donors. The CDR3 has 14 residues. Trimming cost V 3 bases and J 2 bases, with 10 bases left between them. In germline, CDR1 is SNHLY, CDR2 FYNNEI. Whole-study findings and limits: Later genetic work tied a missense DCLRE1C variant to beta-chain V and J trimming.

PCR employed 60 Vbeta and 13 Jbeta primers. TCRdb keeps only in-frame clones here, not all; method: immunoSEQ multiplex PCR. This table holds 110,000 or so clones, about 64% found once. The receptor comes from a young man in good health and CMV-seropositive. The rearrangement links TRBV2 to TRBJ1-1; D is ambiguous. The specimen sequenced was PBMCs. CDR3 sequence (DNA): TGTGCCAGCAGTGATCCCGGGGAAAACACTGAAGCTTTCTTT. Protein product: CASSDPGENTEAFF.